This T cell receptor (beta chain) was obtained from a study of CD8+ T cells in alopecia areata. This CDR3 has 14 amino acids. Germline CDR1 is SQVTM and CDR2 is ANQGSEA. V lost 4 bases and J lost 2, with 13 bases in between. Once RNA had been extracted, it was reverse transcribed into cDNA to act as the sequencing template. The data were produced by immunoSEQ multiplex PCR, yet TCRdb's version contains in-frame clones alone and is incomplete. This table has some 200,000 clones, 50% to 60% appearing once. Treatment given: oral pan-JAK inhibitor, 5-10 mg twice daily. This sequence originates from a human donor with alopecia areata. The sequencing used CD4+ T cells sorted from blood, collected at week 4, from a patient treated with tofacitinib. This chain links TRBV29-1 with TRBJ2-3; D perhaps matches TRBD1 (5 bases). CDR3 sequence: CSVAGLWDTDTQYF. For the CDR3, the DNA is TGCAGCGTTGCAGGGTTATGGGACACAGATACGCAGTATTTT.